Shown below are 28 T cell receptor beta chains from a single sample sequenced in a study of prognosis after radiotherapy for stage I lung cancer. Researchers used two-round multiplex PCR to amplify TCR beta CDR3 starting from genomic DNA. Primers specific to each TRBV and TRBJ gene were used in first-round PCR. TCRdb ran MiXCR on the multiplex PCR reads and lists one entry per CDR3 protein. Of fewer than 35,000 distinct CDR3 sequences listed, about half are singletons. This material consisted of PBMCs, taken before or after stereotactic body radiation therapy (not recorded which). The receptors were gathered from a donor aged 50 or older with non-small cell lung cancer.

The chain is built from TRBV6-1 and TRBJ2-7; 8 nucleotides match TRBD1. The ends lost 5 bases at V and 7 bases at J; junction bases unmatched: 4. Germline assignment: CDR1 MNHNS and CDR2 SASEGT. The CDR3 has 12 amino acids. The chain's CDR3 is CASSNRGFEQYF. CDR3 bases: TGTGCCAGCAGTAACAGGGGGTTTGAGCAGTACTTC.

A note on this clonotype: Its ends do not fully match the called genes, so a read error is possible. The V call is TRBV7-9, the J call TRBJ2-1; D unclear. The CDR3 runs 11 residues. From germline, CDR1 is SEHNR and CDR2 FQNEAQ (reference sequence). CDR3 sequence (DNA): TGTGCCAGCATCCCGTGGGGTGAGCATTTCTTC. As protein: CASIPWGEHFF.

The sample holds many counts of this clonotype. This sequence joins TRBV2 and TRBJ2-5; no reliable D call. CDR3 length equals 13 residues. In germline, CDR1 is SNHLY, CDR2 FYNNEI. Trimming shortened V by 5 bases and J by 1 base, and 8 bases separated the two germline ends. This CDR3 is CASSLGVQETQYF. The CDR3 DNA sequence: TGTGCCAGCAGTCTGGGTGTCCAAGAGACCCAGTACTTC.

At least ten counts were recorded for this clonotype. V gene TRBV28 combines with J gene TRBJ2-1, with a weak D call TRBD1 (6 bases). CDR1 and CDR2 (germline): MDHEN, SYDVKM. V lost 8 bases, J lost 0 bases, and 14 bases lay in between. The CDR3 covers 15 residues. Here the CDR3 reads CASVEGESSYNEQFF. In DNA, the CDR3 is TGTGCCAGCGTCGAGGGGGAAAGCTCCTACAATGAGCAGTTCTTC.

The chain recombines TRBV9 with TRBJ2-2, with D possibly matching TRBD2 (6 bases). Germline-derived CDR1 and CDR2 are SGDLS and YYNGEE. The CDR3 runs 15 residues. V was clipped by 3 bases and J by 3 bases, with 12 bases between them. Here the CDR3 DNA reads TGTGCCAGCAGCGCTGGGGGAGGAGACACCGGGGAGCTGTTTTTT. Protein product: CASSAGGGDTGELFF.

The chain links TRBV6-2 or TRBV6-3 to TRBJ2-7, with 7 bases that match TRBD2. The germline V gene has CDR1 MNHEY and CDR2 SVGEGT. The CDR3 consists of 15 residues. J gave up 1 base and V 8 bases, and 11 bases lay outside the gene matches. In DNA, the CDR3 is TGTGCCAGCGGTGAAGGTGGTAGCGGGTCCTACGAGCAGTACTTC. Translated, it gives CASGEGGSGSYEQYF.

This sequence joins TRBV5-1 and TRBJ2-3; 7 bases line up with TRBD1. Germline lookup yields CDR1 SGHRS and CDR2 YFSETQ. The CDR3 runs to 15 residues. J gave up 0 bases and V 9 bases, and 10 bases lay outside the gene matches. The CDR3 nucleotides are TGCGCCACCTCCACGGACAGGATAAGCACAGATACGCAGTATTTT. Amino acids: CATSTDRISTDTQYF.

In the case of this clonotype: A much larger clone differs from this one at a single base, so this may be a read error. The V call is TRBV15, the J call TRBJ2-1, with a weak D call TRBD1 (6 bases). Germline loops: CDR1 LNHNV, CDR2 YYDKDF (reference sequence). The CDR3 loop spans 13 amino acids. The CDR3 sequence: CATSKSQGYEHLF. CDR3 bases: TGTGCCACCAGCAAATCACAGGGTTATGAGCATCTCTTC.

This clonotype came up many times. The chain has TRBV2 and TRBJ2-5, with D perhaps matching TRBD2 (5 bases). This CDR3 is built from 13 residues. CDR1 and CDR2 from the germline V gene are SNHLY and FYNNEI. V was pared by 6 bases and J by 5 bases, with 13 bases between. The DNA of the CDR3 is TGTGCCAGCAGGGACTGGGTCCTGGAGACCCAGTACTTC. Translated, it gives CASRDWVLETQYF.

This chain uses TRBV5-1 with TRBJ2-5; no clear D. The germline CDR1 and CDR2 sequences are SGHRS and YFSETQ. Trimming removed 7 bases from V and 4 bases from J, with 17 bases in between. This CDR3 region has 14 residues. CDR3 in amino acids: CASGRLSVGETQYF. The CDR3 DNA reads as TGCGCCAGCGGGCGGCTATCGGTAGGAGAGACCCAGTACTTC.

This clonotype was seen many times. The V and J genes are TRBV6-2 or TRBV6-3 and TRBJ2-1; D gene unclear. Germline CDR1 and CDR2: MNHEY and SVGEGT. Trimming cost V 5 bases and J 7 bases, with 6 bases left between them. The CDR3 runs 11 residues. CDR3 residues: CASSLTNEQFF. As DNA, the CDR3 is TGTGCCAGCAGTCTTACGAATGAGCAGTTCTTC.

This clonotype was detected many times. This chain uses TRBV7-8 with TRBJ1-1, with a possible D match to TRBD1 (6 bases). The V end lost 2 bases, the J end lost 4 bases, and 14 bases lay between the germline ends. Germline V gene data show CDR1 as SGHVS and CDR2 as FQNEAQ. This CDR3 region has 15 residues. The CDR3 sequence: CASSLSGGASTEAFF. In nucleotides, the CDR3 is TGTGCCAGCAGCTTATCGGGGGGCGCTTCCACTGAAGCTTTCTTT.

The rearrangement joins TRBV6-2 or TRBV6-3 to TRBJ1-5; D uncertain. Germline-derived CDR1 and CDR2 are MNHEY and SVGEGT. The CDR3 has 17 amino acids. Trimming took off 5 bases at V and 0 bases at J, with 17 bases between the two ends. CDR3 loop: CASSEEGRSNSNQPQHF. CDR3 in DNA: TGTGCCAGCAGTGAGGAAGGGAGGTCCAATAGCAATCAGCCCCAGCATTTT.

This clonotype has a count of ten or more. The J gene is TRBJ2-3, the V gene TRBV19; D possibly corresponds to TRBD1 (5 bases). V was pared by 7 bases and J by 3 bases, with 20 bases between. CDR3 length equals 16 residues. CDR1 is LNHDA and CDR2 is SQIVND in the germline V gene (reference sequence). CDR3 protein: CASNDRAQMPTDTQYF. The CDR3 DNA follows: TGTGCCAGTAACGACAGAGCCCAAATGCCTACAGATACGCAGTATTTT.

This clonotype is termed medium-sized. The chain employs TRBV29-1 and TRBJ2-7, with 9 bases lining up with TRBD1. CDR1 SQVTM and CDR2 ANQGSEA come from the germline V gene. The CDR3 is made up of 12 amino acids. Trimming removed 6 bases from V and 4 bases from J; junction bases left unmatched: 4. The CDR3 DNA reads TGCAGCGTCCGGACAGGGGTGTACGAGCAGTACTTC. Its translation is CSVRTGVYEQYF.

This clonotype came up many times. At one end the junction does not follow the germline gene, possibly because of a read error. The chain combines TRBV5-1 with TRBJ2-5; 13 positions match TRBD2. This CDR3 has 17 amino acids. The germline V gene has CDR1 SGHRS and CDR2 YFSETQ. The CDR3 DNA reads TGCGCCAGCAGCTTGGTAGGGACTAGCGGGACTCAAGAGGCCCAGTACTTC. This translates into CASSLVGTSGTQEAQYF. Full variable domain (remainder filled in from reference TRBV5-1 and TRBJ2-5): KAGVTQTPRYLIKTRGQQVTLSCSPISGHRSVSWYQQTPGQGLQFLFEYFSETQRNKGNFPGRFSGRQFSNSRSEMNVSTLELGDSALYLCASSLVGTSGTQEAQYFGPGTRLLVL.

The rearrangement links TRBV5-4 to TRBJ2-5; 7 bases line up with TRBD1. With 2 bases clipped from V and 5 bases from J, the junction kept 6 bases outside the gene matches. Germline V gene data show CDR1 as SGHNT and CDR2 as YYREEE (reference sequence). The CDR3 runs 14 residues. CDR3 nucleotide sequence: TGTGCCAGCAGCTTACAGGGGACGGGGGAGACCCAGTACTTC. As protein: CASSLQGTGETQYF.

By sample share, this clonotype is medium-sized. V is TRBV5-1 and J is TRBJ2-2, with D perhaps matching TRBD2 (5 bases). Germline V lookup: CDR1 SGHRS, CDR2 YFSETQ. This CDR3 comprises 15 residues. Between the trimmed V and J ends, which lost 7 bases and 3 bases, there was a span of 16 bases. DNA of the CDR3: TGCGCCAGCCACGTCCCCGAGCGGTACACCGGGGAGCTGTTTTTT. This gives the protein CASHVPERYTGELFF.

The CDR3 DNA is TGTGCCAGCAGTTCGGGCCGCCAACTATGTGCCCAGTACTTC. Protein sequence: CASSSGRQLCAQYF. This chain uses TRBV7-2 with TRBJ2-5; D is undetermined. From germline, CDR1 is SGHTA and CDR2 FQGNSA. This CDR3 is 14 amino acids long. With 6 bases removed from V and 9 bases from J, the gap between germline ends came to 20 bases.

With respect to this clonotype: The likely explanation is a read error, given a far larger clone one base away. V gene TRBV14 combines with J gene TRBJ2-7; possible D gene TRBD2, 5 bases. Trimming pared 6 bases from V and 4 bases from J, leaving 16 bases between. This CDR3 is 14 amino acids long. Germline CDR1 and CDR2: SGHDN and FVKESK. CDR3: CASSLNVDSYEQYF. Here the CDR3 DNA reads TGTGCCAGCAGTCTCAATGTGGACTCGTACGAGCAGTACTTC.

The count of this clonotype is one. The CDR3 does not close with the conserved phenylalanine or tryptophan, likely indicating a read error. The gene calls are TRBV6-1 and TRBJ2-7; 12 nucleotides match TRBD2. The ends lost 9 bases at V and 7 bases at J; junction bases unmatched: 16. From germline, CDR1 is MNHNS and CDR2 SASEGT. The CDR3 runs to 16 residues. The CDR3 nucleotides read TGTGCCAGATGGAGACTAGCGGGAGCCTCCGGTAGGGAGCAGTACTAC. This encodes CARWRLAGASGREQYY.

The chain carries TRBV9 and TRBJ1-2; 7 nucleotides line up with TRBD1. Germline CDR1 and CDR2: SGDLS and YYNGEE. CDR3 length: 16 residues. J lost 0 bases, V lost 3 bases, and 8 bases had no gene match. CDR3 coding DNA: TGTGCCAGCAGCGCCGGGGTACAGGGGTCTAACTATGGCTACACCTTC. It specifies CASSAGVQGSNYGYTF. The variable domain in full, with the rest retrieved from reference TRBV9 and TRBJ1-2, is DSGVTQTPKHLITATGQRVTLRCSPRSGDLSVYWYQQSLDQGLQFLIQYYNGEERAKGNILERFSAQQFPDLHSELNLSSLELGDSALYFCASSAGVQGSNYGYTFGSGTRLTVV.

In this sample, this clonotype turned up a few times. This may arise from a read error, as a much more abundant clone is one base away. The rearrangement links TRBV6-5 to TRBJ2-5; no reliable D call. CDR1 and CDR2 (germline): MNHEY, SVGAGI. The CDR3 is 11 residues long. This CDR3 reads CTSSFVETQYF. As DNA, the CDR3 is TGTACCAGCAGTTTTGTAGAGACCCAGTACTTC.

Comment on this clonotype: A much larger clone differs from this one at a single base, so this may be a read error. This chain links TRBV5-4 with TRBJ2-2, with D unclear. V lost 6 bases to trimming and J lost 6 bases, with 9 bases between them. Germline V gene lookup returns CDR1 SGHNT and CDR2 YYREEE (reference sequence). The CDR3 contains 12 residues. The CDR3 nucleotides read TGTGCCAGCACCTCGGTGGCCGGGGAGCTGTTTTTT. The encoded protein is CASTSVAGELFF. Using reference TRBV5-4 and TRBJ2-2 for the parts outside the CDR3, the full variable domain is ETGVTQSPTHLIKTRGQQVTLRCSSQSGHNTVSWYQQALGQGPQFIFQYYREEENGRGNFPPRFSGLQFPNYSSELNVNALELDDSALYLCASTSVAGELFFGEGSRLTVL.

The chain uses TRBV7-2 and TRBJ2-7; 8 positions agree with TRBD1. CDR3 size: 13 residues. The V gene's germline CDR1 is SGHTA and CDR2 FQGNSA. Trimming at V came to 5 bases and at J to 7 bases, leaving 7 bases not matched to a gene. In nucleotides, the CDR3 is TGTGCCAGCAGCCCCTGGACAGGGCGTGAGCAGTACTTC. Amino acid sequence: CASSPWTGREQYF.

Of note for this clonotype: This probably arose from a read error, given a far larger clone one base away. The chain uses TRBV6-1 and TRBJ1-6, with TRBD1 as a possible D gene (5 bases). CDR1 is MNHNS, CDR2 SASEGT, per germline. The CDR3 runs to 15 residues. Deletions cut 5 bases from V and 10 bases from J, with 18 bases between. Here the CDR3 DNA reads TGTGCCAGCAGTTACCTCGGACATGGAGGATCACCCCTCCACTTT. Translated: CASSYLGHGGSPLHF.

As for this clonotype: This likely traces to a read error, being one base from a far larger clone. V usage is TRBV12-3 or TRBV12-4 and J usage is TRBJ2-1, with a tentative D call TRBD2 (5 bases). The CDR3 length is 14 residues. V was shortened by 5 bases and J by 6 bases, with 14 bases between the two germline ends. CDR3 bases: TGTGCCAGCAGTCGAGCGGTATGGGCCAATGAGCAGTTCTTC. It specifies CASSRAVWANEQFF.

In its sample, this clonotype was seen many times. The chain employs TRBV11-3 and TRBJ1-1; D might be TRBD1 (6 bases). Between the trimmed V and J ends, which lost 8 bases and 5 bases, there was a span of 12 bases. The CDR3 contains 12 residues. The germline gives CDR1 SGHNT, CDR2 YENEEA. The CDR3 nucleotides are TGTGCCAGCTCAACAGGGAATACTGAAGCTTTCTTT. It yields the protein CASSTGNTEAFF.